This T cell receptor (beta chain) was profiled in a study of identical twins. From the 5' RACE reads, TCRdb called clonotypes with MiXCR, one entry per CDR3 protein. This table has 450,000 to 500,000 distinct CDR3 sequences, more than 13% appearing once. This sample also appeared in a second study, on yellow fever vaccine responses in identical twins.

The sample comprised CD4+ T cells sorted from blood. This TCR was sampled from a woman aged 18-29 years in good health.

CDR3 loop: CASSVGLASYNEQFF. For the CDR3, the DNA is TGTGCCAGCAGCGTAGGTCTAGCCTCCTACAATGAGCAGTTCTTC. The chain carries TRBV9 and TRBJ2-1; tentative D call: TRBD2 (5 bases). The CDR3 sequence is 15 residues long. Germline CDR1 is SGDLS and CDR2 is YYNGEE. The V and J ends lost 0 bases and 0 bases respectively, with 7 bases between them.